Sequencing of this TCR beta chain was carried out in a study of cytomegalovirus exposure and HLA in healthy donors. General observations from the study: Rare sequences made up most TCRs, while some public TCRs were found in many donors. Associated with HLA alleles at 0.05 false discovery rate in a later analysis were 16,951 TCR beta sequences. Cytomegalovirus status was reportedly diagnosed by the classifier with high specificity and sensitivity. There were several of the most significant clusters that appeared linked to common viral pathogens in a later analysis.

The germline V and J ends were trimmed by 4 bases and 5 bases, with 6 bases remaining between them. The length of the CDR3 is 11 residues. CDR1 is SGHRS, CDR2 YFSETQ, per germline. PCR was performed using 60 Vbeta and 13 Jbeta primers. Sequencing used immunoSEQ multiplex PCR; TCRdb keeps in-frame clones, though not all of them. In the table there are over 200,000 clones, around 80% of which are singletons. In regard to this clone: The antigen remains undetermined.

The source material was PBMCs. This receptor was taken from a man aged 40-55 years in good health and CMV-seropositive. This sequence joins TRBV5-1 and TRBJ1-1; D is unclear. CDR3 sequence: CASSAGTEAFF. CDR3 DNA: TGCGCCAGCAGCGCGGGGACTGAAGCTTTCTTT.